This TCR beta chain came from a study of monozygotic twins with inflammatory bowel disease. Points from the study as a whole: No distinction between different T cell subtypes was possible. Patient repertoires may carry noise from differing immunosuppressive treatments.

Nested amplification of TCRalpha and TCRbeta cDNA involved two PCRs of approximately 16 and 10 cycles. With the 5' RACE reads reprocessed, TCRdb shows one record per CDR3 protein and no DNA. The table gives about 160,000 distinct CDR3 sequences; the top ten clones make up roughly 3% of it. Notes on this clonotype: The antigen remains undetermined.

The CDR3 covers 18 residues. Germline CDR1 and CDR2: SGHAT and FQNNGV. The V gene is TRBV11-2, the J gene TRBJ2-5; without DNA, the TCRdb call of TRBD2 cannot be checked. Sample: blood. This sequence was found in a human donor with ulcerative colitis or Crohn's disease, or a healthy co-twin of an affected twin (not recorded which). CDR3 in amino acids: CASSPGTSLSPWRETQYF.